This entry concerns a single TCR beta chain. This sample was included in a study of blood T cell repertoires in COVID-19. Study in general: From T cells, B-cell-depleted T cells, or PBMCs came the material, which was cDNA or gDNA.

Resolution of symptoms, clearance, or two negative PCRs was present in recovered Cohort 3 donors. Sequenced by immunoSEQ multiplex PCR; TCRdb stores in-frame clones only, minus some. The sample has 200,000 to 250,000 clones; roughly nine tenths are singletons. Sequenced input: PBMCs or T cells enriched from blood (not recorded which). The receptor was isolated from a man younger than 40 who had recovered from COVID-19.

CDR3: CASSLGQARELFF. In DNA form, the CDR3 reads TGTGCCAGCAGCTTGGGACAGGCACGGGAACTGTTTTTT. The chain joins TRBV7-2 to TRBJ1-4, with 8 nucleotides matching TRBD1. The CDR3 is made up of 13 amino acids. CDR1 is SGHTA, CDR2 FQGNSA, per germline. V shed 3 bases and J 12 bases; nucleotides not matched to a gene: 6.